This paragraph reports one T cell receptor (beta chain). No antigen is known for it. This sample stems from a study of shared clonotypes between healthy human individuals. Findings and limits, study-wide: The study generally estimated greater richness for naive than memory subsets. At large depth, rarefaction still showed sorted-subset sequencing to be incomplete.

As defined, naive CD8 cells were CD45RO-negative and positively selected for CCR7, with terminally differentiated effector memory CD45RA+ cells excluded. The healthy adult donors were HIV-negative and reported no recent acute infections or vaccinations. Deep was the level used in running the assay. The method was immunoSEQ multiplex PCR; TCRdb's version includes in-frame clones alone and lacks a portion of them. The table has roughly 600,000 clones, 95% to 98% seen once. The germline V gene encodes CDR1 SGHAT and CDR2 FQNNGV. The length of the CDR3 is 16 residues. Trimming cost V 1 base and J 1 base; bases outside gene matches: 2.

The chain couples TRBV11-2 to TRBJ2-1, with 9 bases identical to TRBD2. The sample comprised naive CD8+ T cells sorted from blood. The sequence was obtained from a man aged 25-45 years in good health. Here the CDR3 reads CASSLGLAVSYNEQFF. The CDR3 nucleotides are TGTGCCAGCAGCTTAGGACTAGCGGTATCCTACAATGAGCAGTTCTTC.